This T cell receptor (beta chain) was observed in a study of blood T cell repertoires in COVID-19. Study-level background: There were acute and convalescent COVID-19 samples, and they came from the United States, Italy and Spain. PBMCs, B-cell-depleted T cells, or T cells provided the cDNA or gDNA that made up the material.

In the study's own analysis: By means of reference gene primer amplification, nucleated cell counts were estimated. The repertoire was sequenced with immunoSEQ multiplex PCR; TCRdb's copy has only in-frame clones and lacks some. Clonal size and the V and J genes are those of that table, whereas D and trimming came from the DNA. There are roughly 220,000 clones in the sample; 60% to 85% occur only once, and approximately 6% lies in the top ten. The length of the CDR3 is 15 residues. Germline CDR1 LGHNT, CDR2 FRNRAP. The junction had 4 bases not matched to a gene; V was cut back by 1 base and J by 6 bases.

The rearrangement uses TRBV12-5 and TRBJ2-1; TRBD2 agrees at 9 bases. This clonotype was obtained from a woman aged 65 to 85 with acute or convalescent COVID-19. The source material was peripheral blood. This CDR3 reads CASGLASGTPNEQFF. CDR3 sequence (DNA): TGTGCTAGTGGTTTGGCTAGCGGGACCCCCAATGAGCAGTTCTTC. Based on the CDR3 plus reference TRBV12-5 and TRBJ2-1, the full variable domain is DARVTQTPRHKVTEMGQEVTMRCQPILGHNTVFWYRQTMMQGLELLAYFRNRAPLDDSGMPKDRFSAEMPDATLATLKIQPSEPRDSAVYFCASGLASGTPNEQFFGPGTRLTVL.